The entry below describes one TCR beta chain. Its antigen is currently unknown. The data stem from a study of cytotoxic CD8 clonotypes in ibrutinib-treated CLL. About the study: On average, approximately 95,000 productive rearrangements and about 280,000 productive templates per sample. Whole-study findings and limits: At progression, clonality fell back toward baseline after rising at ibrutinib response.

Assay: immunoSEQ multiplex PCR; the TCRdb copy retains only in-frame clones and omits some. Of about 200,000 clones listed, 60% to 80% were seen once; the top ten hold roughly 6.4%. The receptor was isolated from a human donor with chronic lymphocytic leukemia. This specimen was PBMCs, taken after 12 months of ibrutinib treatment.

The CDR3 loop reads CASSYSGGNTGELFF. The CDR3 bases are TGTGCCAGCAGTTACTCCGGGGGAAACACCGGGGAGCTGTTTTTT. This chain joins TRBV6-5 and TRBJ2-2, with a tentative D call TRBD2 (6 bases). This CDR3 has 15 residues. Trimming removed 0 bases at V and 2 bases at J, with 7 bases between. CDR1 and CDR2 (germline): MNHEY, SVGAGI.